The 12 T cell receptor beta chains below were found in one sample sequenced in a study of cytomegalovirus exposure and HLA in healthy donors. Using immunoSEQ multiplex PCR, the repertoire was profiled, and TCRdb retains in-frame clones only, with some absent. Of about 110,000 clones listed, approximately 96% are singletons. The material sequenced was PBMCs. These receptors came from a woman aged 18-29 years in good health and CMV-seronegative.

The J gene is TRBJ1-1, the V gene TRBV10-3; D is unclear. This CDR3 spans 13 amino acids. Germline loops: CDR1 ENHRY, CDR2 SYGVKD. V was trimmed by 10 bases and J by 2 bases, leaving 14 bases between them. The CDR3 sequence is CATRGPTNTEAFF. As DNA, the CDR3 is TGTGCCACCCGCGGCCCCACTAACACTGAAGCTTTCTTT.

The chain carries TRBV14 and TRBJ1-4; D uncertain. Germline V gene data show CDR1 as SGHDN and CDR2 as FVKESK. This CDR3 contains 15 residues. V lost 0 bases and J 4 bases, leaving 9 bases between the germline ends. CDR3 sequence reads: CASSQESRLNEKLFF. The CDR3 DNA follows: TGTGCCAGCAGCCAAGAGTCCAGGCTTAATGAAAAACTGTTTTTT.

The gene calls are TRBV28 and TRBJ1-5; D gene unclear. The germline V and J ends were trimmed by 5 bases and 11 bases, with 13 bases remaining between them. CDR1 and CDR2 from the germline V gene are MDHEN and SYDVKM. This CDR3 region has 12 residues. CDR3 bases: TGTGCCAGCAGTAGCCGACCGAGGGCCCAGCATTTT. This codes for CASSSRPRAQHF.

V is TRBV7-3 and J is TRBJ2-2; 8 nucleotides agree with TRBD1. The ends lost 3 bases at V and 7 bases at J; junction bases unmatched: 7. The germline CDR1 and CDR2 sequences are SGHTA and FQGTGA. This CDR3 is built from 15 residues. CDR3 loop: CASSFSDREVGELFF. Here the CDR3 DNA reads TGTGCCAGCAGCTTTTCGGACAGGGAGGTCGGGGAGCTGTTTTTT.

V and J are TRBV6-6 and TRBJ1-5; 8 positions agree with TRBD1. V dropped 2 bases and J dropped 16; count of bases not matched to a gene: 16. The CDR3 spans 15 residues. Germline V gives CDR1 MNHNY, CDR2 SVGAGI (reference sequence). CDR3 residues: CASSYRGQGRSGEHF. The CDR3, as DNA: TGTGCCAGCAGTTACCGCGGACAGGGACGGTCGGGAGAACATTTT.

The genes are TRBV28 and TRBJ2-7; TRBD1 aligns across 10 bases. The CDR3 length is 16 residues. Losses at the gene ends were 5 bases for V and 0 bases for J; bases not matched to a gene: 7. CDR1 is MDHEN, CDR2 SYDVKM, per germline. CDR3 residues: CASSDDRGRGSYEQYF. The CDR3 DNA follows: TGTGCCAGCAGTGACGACAGGGGGCGAGGCTCCTACGAGCAGTACTTC.

This clone was counted a single time. V is TRBV7-8 and J is TRBJ1-4, with 9 bases aligning to TRBD1. The CDR3 has 13 amino acids. V trimming: 8 bases; J trimming: 7 bases; junction bases outside the gene matches: 5. Germline assignment: CDR1 SGHVS and CDR2 FQNEAQ. The CDR3 reads CASLGTGSEKLFF. CDR3 DNA sequence: TGTGCCAGCTTAGGGACAGGGAGTGAAAAACTGTTTTTT. Using reference TRBV7-8 and TRBJ1-4 for the parts outside the CDR3, the full variable domain is GAGVSQSPRYKVAKRGQDVALRCDPISGHVSLFWYQQALGQGPEFLTYFQNEAQLDKSGLPSDRFFAERPEGSVSTLKIQRTQQEDSAVYLCASLGTGSEKLFFGSGTQLSVL.

The chain employs TRBV6-5 and TRBJ1-1, with 9 nucleotides matching TRBD1. Trimming removed 6 bases from V and 6 bases from J; junction bases left unmatched: 8. The CDR3 covers 14 residues. Germline V gives CDR1 MNHEY, CDR2 SVGAGI. The DNA of the CDR3 is TGTGCCAGCAGCCGGGACAGGGTGAGGTCTGAAGCTTTCTTT. Amino acid sequence: CASSRDRVRSEAFF.

The V and J genes are TRBV28 and TRBJ1-1, with a tentative D call TRBD1 (6 bases). V was pared by 11 bases and J by 5 bases, with 24 bases between. The CDR3 consists of 15 residues. CDR1 and CDR2 from the germline V gene are MDHEN and SYDVKM. The CDR3 DNA follows: TGTGCCTCCCAGGCGGGGGCTTATATGATGACTGAAGCTTTCTTT. It specifies CASQAGAYMMTEAFF.

The genes are TRBV13 and TRBJ1-1, with 8 bases identical to TRBD1. J gave up 3 bases and V 5 bases, and 8 bases lay outside the gene matches. There are 15 residues in the CDR3. Germline V CDR1 and CDR2: PRHDT, FYEKMQ (reference sequence). In DNA, the CDR3 is TGTGCCAGCAGCCCCCAAGGACAGGGCTACACTGAAGCTTTCTTT. It yields the protein CASSPQGQGYTEAFF.

This clone was seen once. The chain is built from TRBV15 and TRBJ2-7, with 7 bases identical to TRBD1. The V segment lost 1 base and the J segment 3 bases; nucleotides outside the gene matches: 9. CDR3 length equals 16 residues. CDR1 and CDR2 from the germline V gene are LNHNV and YYDKDF (reference sequence). The CDR3 sequence: CATSRAEDRSYYEQYF. The CDR3 nucleotides read TGTGCCACCAGCAGAGCCGAGGACAGGAGTTACTACGAGCAGTACTTC.

The chain links TRBV6-6 to TRBJ2-7; D not certain. Trimming took off 2 bases at V and 2 bases at J, with 10 bases between the two ends. The CDR3 loop spans 14 amino acids. Germline V gene lookup returns CDR1 MNHNY and CDR2 SVGAGI (reference sequence). CDR3 residues: CASSYPTETYEQYF. The DNA of the CDR3 is TGTGCCAGCAGTTACCCTACAGAGACCTACGAGCAGTACTTC.